This T cell receptor (beta chain) was captured in a study of CD4 T cells in relation to SARS-CoV-2 and coronaviruses. General study points: Approximately 65% of donors had memory CD4+ clonotypes crossrecognizing SARS-CoV-2 and common cold coronavirus spike. According to naive versus memory sequencing, detected responses are memory recall, not newly primed. Crossreactivity was assessed only for spike protein, not other viral proteins.

Deep TCR-beta sequencing used DNA from uncultured naive and memory CD4+ T cells. Sequenced by immunoSEQ multiplex PCR; TCRdb stores in-frame clones only, minus some. The table records 60,000 or so clones, roughly 93% of them present only once. The CDR3 contains 13 residues. Germline V gene sequence: CDR1 SQVTM, CDR2 ANQGSEA. V was shortened by 4 bases and J by 2 bases, with 10 bases between the two germline ends. This clone has just one count. The antigen remains undetermined. The unexposed donors gave CD4+ T cells in about 2010-2018, prior to COVID-19. The source of this sequence is a human donor in good health. Material: naive CD4+ T cells from PBMCs. Indicated subset: naive CD4+ T cells isolated by negative enrichment. The chain recombines TRBV29-1 with TRBJ2-3; TRBD1 might be the D (6 bases). DNA for the CDR3: TGCAGCGTTGGACAGGACCTCACAGATACGCAGTATTTT. Translation gives CSVGQDLTDTQYF.